This T cell receptor beta chain was captured by sequencing in a study of human T cells and chemical hapten exposure. The V gene lost 3 bases and the J gene lost 3 bases, with 2 bases spanning the gap. This CDR3 has 11 amino acids. Germline V gene sequence: CDR1 ENHRY, CDR2 SYGVKD. Time point meaning: pre-sensitization, week 0. Treatment in this sample: therapeutic diphenylcyclopropenone sensitization with weekly scalp DPC. TCRdb used MiXCR to reprocess the RACE reads, holding one entry per CDR3 protein. The data hold a few hundred thousand distinct CDR3 sequences, with 8.6% observed a single time. Sample: whole blood, taken in connection with sensitization to the hapten diphenylcyclopropenone (DPC). The receptor comes from a woman aged 40-49 years with alopecia areata. Some clones in this sample may be carry-over from other donors' samples. V usage is TRBV10-3 and J usage is TRBJ1-1; D uncertain. The CDR3: CAISDYTEAFF. CDR3 DNA sequence: TGTGCCATCAGTGACTACACTGAAGCTTTCTTT.